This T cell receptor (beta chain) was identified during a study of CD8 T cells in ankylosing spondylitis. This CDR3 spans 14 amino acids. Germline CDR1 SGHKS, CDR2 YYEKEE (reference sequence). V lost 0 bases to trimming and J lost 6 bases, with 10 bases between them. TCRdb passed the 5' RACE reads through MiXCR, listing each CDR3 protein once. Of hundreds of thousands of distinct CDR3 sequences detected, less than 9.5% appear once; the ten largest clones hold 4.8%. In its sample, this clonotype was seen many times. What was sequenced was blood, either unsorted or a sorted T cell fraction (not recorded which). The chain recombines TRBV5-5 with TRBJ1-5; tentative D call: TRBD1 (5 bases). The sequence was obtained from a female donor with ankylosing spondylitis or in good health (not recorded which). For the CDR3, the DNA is TGTGCCAGCAGCTTGGTACTGGGGGGTCAGCCCCAGCATTTT. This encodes CASSLVLGGQPQHF.